These 5 T cell receptor beta chains were all obtained from the same sample, sequenced in a study of low-dose radiotherapy and immunotherapy resistance in tumors. Time point denoted: after trial treatment. Treatment denoted: LDRT plus nivolumab, ipilimumab, low-dose cyclophosphamide and aspirin (RACIN trial). Both TCRalpha and TCRbeta chains were reverse transcribed with V-gene-specific primers. Using a constant-region primer together with a V-primer adapter, TCRs were subjected to approximately 20 PCR cycles of amplification. One entry per CDR3 protein, called by TCRdb with MiXCR from the reads. The repertoire holds 95,000 to 100,000 distinct CDR3 sequences, with around 20% as singletons. Material: PBMCs, obtained after low-dose radiotherapy plus immunotherapy. These receptors all come from a male donor with prostate cancer.

This clonotype was detected a few times. The chain has TRBV20-1 and TRBJ1-4; D may be TRBD1 (6 bases). CDR1 DFQATT and CDR2 SNEGSKA come from the germline V gene (reference sequence). Trimming took off 3 bases at V and 12 bases at J, with 20 bases between the two ends. CDR3 size: 14 residues. CDR3 bases: TGCAGTGCTAGCGAGGGACAAGATCCCCAACAACTGTTTTTT. This translates into CSASEGQDPQQLFF.

This clonotype was picked up many times. The chain employs TRBV7-3 and TRBJ1-1; D is possibly TRBD1 (5 bases). Germline V gene sequence: CDR1 SGHTA, CDR2 FQGTGA. Trimming stripped 0 bases from V and 5 bases from J, with 13 bases between. The CDR3 totals 15 residues. The CDR3 DNA follows: TGTGCCAGCAGCTTAACCGGGCAGTGGGGGACTGAAGCTTTCTTT. It translates to CASSLTGQWGTEAFF. The full variable domain, rest sourced from reference TRBV7-3 and TRBJ1-1, is GAGVSQTPSNKVTEKGKYVELRCDPISGHTALYWYRQSLGQGPEFLIYFQGTGAADDSGLPNDRFFAVRPEGSVSTLKIQRTERGDSAVYLCASSLTGQWGTEAFFGQGTRLTVV.

This clonotype was counted ten times or more. The chain links TRBV19 to TRBJ1-2; D remains unclear. Germline V gene sequence: CDR1 LNHDA, CDR2 SQIVND (reference sequence). V lost 3 bases to trimming and J lost 2 bases, with 7 bases between them. The CDR3 runs 13 residues. Here the CDR3 DNA reads TGTGCCAGTAGTATTGGAATGAACTATGGCTACACCTTC. It yields the protein CASSIGMNYGYTF.

This clonotype was counted many times. The rearrangement links TRBV19 to TRBJ2-1, with TRBD1 matching 8 bases. Trimming at V came to 3 bases and at J to 5 bases, leaving 6 bases not matched to a gene. This CDR3 contains 15 residues. Germline V gives CDR1 LNHDA, CDR2 SQIVND (reference sequence). CDR3 DNA: TGTGCCAGTAGTATCGCAGGGGGCGAAAACAATGAGCAGTTCTTC. This sequence encodes CASSIAGGENNEQFF.

This clonotype has ten or more counts. This chain connects TRBV19 to TRBJ2-3; tentative D call: TRBD2 (6 bases). Trimming removed 4 bases from V and 1 base from J, with 9 bases in between. From germline, CDR1 is LNHDA and CDR2 SQIVND (reference sequence). The CDR3 length is 14 residues. In DNA, the CDR3 is TGTGCCAGTAGTAAAGGCGGGGGCACAGATACGCAGTATTTT. It is translated as CASSKGGGTDTQYF.